Presented here are 16 T cell receptor beta chains from one specimen sequenced in a study of cytomegalovirus exposure and HLA in healthy donors. The primer mix had 60 Vbeta and 13 Jbeta primers. Assay used: immunoSEQ multiplex PCR; TCRdb lists only in-frame clones, some missing. The sample consists of about 110,000 clones, more than 65% of them appearing once. Sequenced input: PBMCs. These TCRs come from a man in his forties or fifties in good health and CMV-seropositive.

This chain uses TRBV7-2 with TRBJ1-4; a possible D gene is TRBD1 (6 bases). Germline V CDR1 and CDR2: SGHTA, FQGNSA. Between the trimmed V and J ends, which lost 1 base and 4 bases, there was a span of 10 bases. The CDR3 is made up of 15 amino acids. CDR3 coding DNA: TGTGCCAGCAGCTTAGGGGGGGGGCGTAATGAAAAACTGTTTTTT. Protein product: CASSLGGGRNEKLFF.

The chain recombines TRBV7-6 with TRBJ2-5, with a weak D call TRBD1 (5 bases). CDR1 is SGHVS and CDR2 is FNYEAQ in the germline V gene. The CDR3 runs to 14 residues. The V and J ends lost 5 bases and 7 bases respectively, with 17 bases between them. CDR3: CASSPVRAGATQYF. The CDR3 bases are TGTGCCAGCAGCCCCGTCAGGGCTGGGGCGACCCAGTACTTC.

This clone was recorded a few times. The rearrangement joins TRBV7-2 to TRBJ2-4; no reliable D call. The CDR3 has 12 residues. Looked up from germline, CDR1 is SGHTA and CDR2 is FQGNSA. V was shortened by 5 bases and J by 6 bases, with 8 bases between the two germline ends. In nucleotides, the CDR3 is TGTGCCAGCAGCGCGACTGGAAACATTCAGTACTTC. Its protein is CASSATGNIQYF.

The chain combines TRBV7-2 with TRBJ1-1; 7 bases align to TRBD1. The CDR3 totals 16 residues. Losses at the gene ends were 0 bases for V and 0 bases for J; bases not matched to a gene: 4. Germline V lookup: CDR1 SGHTA, CDR2 FQGNSA. The DNA of the CDR3 is TGTGCCAGCAGCTTAGCCCAGGGGGGCTTGAACACTGAAGCTTTCTTT. Encoded protein: CASSLAQGGLNTEAFF.

The chain combines TRBV11-3 with TRBJ2-1, with TRBD2 matching over 9 bases. Germline V gene lookup returns CDR1 SGHNT and CDR2 YENEEA. The CDR3 contains 15 residues. V trimming: 2 bases; J trimming: 4 bases; junction bases outside the gene matches: 3. The CDR3 nucleotides are TGTGCCAGCAGCTTACACCTAGCGGGGTACAATGAGCAGTTCTTC. It yields the protein CASSLHLAGYNEQFF.

The chain joins TRBV11-2 to TRBJ2-5, with TRBD2 matching 7 bases. The DNA matches TRBJ2-7 better at its end, which makes the J call doubtful. CDR1 SGHAT and CDR2 FQNNGV come from the germline V gene. CDR3 size: 16 residues. The CDR3 DNA sequence: TGTGCCAGCAGCTTGAGGGGTGGACTAGTTCGGGACGAGCAGTACTTC. Translated: CASSLRGGLVRDEQYF.

The chain couples TRBV19 to TRBJ2-7; the D is unclear. Looked up from germline, CDR1 is LNHDA and CDR2 is SQIVND (reference sequence). This CDR3 is 14 amino acids long. V was cut by 3 bases and J by 2 bases, with 11 bases left in between. The CDR3 spells CASSMRSRPYEQYF. Here the CDR3 DNA reads TGTGCCAGTAGTATGAGAAGTCGTCCCTACGAGCAGTACTTC.

The chain is built from TRBV19 and TRBJ1-2, with D tentatively TRBD1 (5 bases). Germline CDR1 is LNHDA and CDR2 is SQIVND (reference sequence). The CDR3 has 15 residues. V shed 3 bases and J shed 3 bases, with 14 bases lying between them. The CDR3 region is CASSIWGRDDYGYTF. CDR3 nucleotides: TGTGCCAGTAGTATCTGGGGCAGGGATGACTATGGCTACACCTTC.

The chain employs TRBV6-6 and TRBJ1-4, with 8 positions matching TRBD1. Germline V CDR1 and CDR2: MNHNY, SVGAGI (reference sequence). The CDR3 runs to 14 residues. The J segment lost 7 bases and the V segment lost 6 bases, leaving 7 bases of the junction unmatched. DNA for the CDR3: TGTGCCAGCAGCGCACAGGGGGTTAGTGAAAAACTGTTTTTT. Encoded protein: CASSAQGVSEKLFF.

The genes are TRBV18 and TRBJ1-6; perhaps TRBD1 as D (5 bases). The CDR3 runs 19 residues. V lost 3 bases and J lost 0, with 18 bases in between. CDR1 is KGHSH, CDR2 LQKENI, per germline. CDR3 protein: CASSPQSGLGYSYNSPLHF. For the CDR3, the DNA is TGTGCCAGCTCACCCCAATCAGGGCTCGGTTACTCCTATAATTCACCCCTCCACTTT.

A few counts support this clone. The gene calls are TRBV7-2 and TRBJ1-4; a possible D gene is TRBD1 (5 bases). The germline CDR1 and CDR2 sequences are SGHTA and FQGNSA. CDR3 size: 15 residues. Trimming stripped 5 bases from V and 8 bases from J, with 18 bases between. CDR3 sequence reads: CASSPQHRKGEKLFF. CDR3 nucleotides: TGTGCCAGCAGCCCCCAGCACAGGAAAGGCGAAAAACTGTTTTTT.

The V call is TRBV27, the J call TRBJ2-7; D is perhaps TRBD1 (5 bases). Germline-derived CDR1 and CDR2 are MNHEY and SMNVEV (reference sequence). This CDR3 is built from 13 residues. Trimming pared 8 bases from V and 6 bases from J, leaving 17 bases between. This CDR3 is CASSNRFGVEQYF. The CDR3 DNA is TGTGCCAGCTCGAACAGGTTTGGCGTCGAGCAGTACTTC.

V and J are TRBV4-2 and TRBJ2-1; TRBD2 is a possible D gene (6 bases). CDR3 length equals 12 residues. V lost 1 base, J lost 9 bases, and 7 bases lay in between. Germline CDR1 is LGHNA and CDR2 is YNFKEQ. CDR3 nucleotides: TGTGCCAGCAGCCAAGGCGGGGCTGAGCAGTTCTTC. This codes for CASSQGGAEQFF.

The chain couples TRBV15 to TRBJ2-3, with 8 bases that match TRBD1. This CDR3 comprises 16 residues. Germline values: CDR1 LNHNV, CDR2 YYDKDF (reference sequence). V lost 3 bases to trimming and J lost 4 bases; unmatched junction nucleotides: 9. Here the CDR3 DNA reads TGTGCCACCAGCAGGCGACAGGGGATAACCCCAGATACGCAGTATTTT. The encoded protein is CATSRRQGITPDTQYF.

This clone showed up just once. One junction end disagrees with the germline gene, perhaps due to a read error. The chain links TRBV10-3 to TRBJ2-6, with D possibly being TRBD1 (5 bases). CDR1 and CDR2 (germline): ENHRY, SYGVKD. The CDR3 sequence is 16 residues long. The CDR3 is CAISESRNSGANGLTF. As DNA, the CDR3 is TGTGCCATCAGTGAGTCCCGAAACTCTGGGGCCAACGGCCTGACTTTC.

This clone was detected only a few times. V usage is TRBV18 and J usage is TRBJ2-7, with TRBD1 matching over 10 bases. This CDR3 has 15 residues. V was pared by 3 bases and J by 4 bases, with 6 bases of the junction left unmatched. Looked up from germline, CDR1 is KGHSH and CDR2 is LQKENI. The CDR3 sequence is CASSPRDRGHYEQYF. In DNA, the CDR3 is TGTGCCAGCTCACCTCGAGACAGGGGGCATTACGAGCAGTACTTC.